In its sample, the clone carrying this TCR beta chain was seen many times. Its specificity is unknown. J was trimmed by 7 bases and V by 5 bases; bases with no gene match: 2. The CDR3 is 12 amino acids. The source of the sample is a study of identical twins. TCRdb passed the 5' RACE reads through MiXCR, listing each CDR3 protein once. The sample includes 600,000 to 700,000 distinct CDR3 sequences, 21% of them seen just once. General study results and limits: There was more out-of-frame TCR alpha sharing in monozygotic twins than models estimated. The study found excess low generation probability among twin-shared out-of-frame alpha sequences.

The sample was also reused in another study, on T cells expressing NK-cell markers. That study adds: Sorted T-cell subsets CD3+CD56+NKG2C+, CD3+CD56+NKG2C- and CD3+CD56-NKG2C+ were TCR beta-sequenced. For a few donors, these clonotypes were likewise the leading ones in the CD3+CD56-NKG2C+ fraction.

This chain connects TRBV12-3 or TRBV12-4 to TRBJ2-4; the match to TRBD1 covers 7 bases. The TCR sequence derives from a young woman in good health. The sample consisted of PBMCs. This CDR3 reads CASSQTGNIQYF. The CDR3 nucleotides read TGTGCCAGCAGTCAGACAGGGAACATTCAGTACTTC.